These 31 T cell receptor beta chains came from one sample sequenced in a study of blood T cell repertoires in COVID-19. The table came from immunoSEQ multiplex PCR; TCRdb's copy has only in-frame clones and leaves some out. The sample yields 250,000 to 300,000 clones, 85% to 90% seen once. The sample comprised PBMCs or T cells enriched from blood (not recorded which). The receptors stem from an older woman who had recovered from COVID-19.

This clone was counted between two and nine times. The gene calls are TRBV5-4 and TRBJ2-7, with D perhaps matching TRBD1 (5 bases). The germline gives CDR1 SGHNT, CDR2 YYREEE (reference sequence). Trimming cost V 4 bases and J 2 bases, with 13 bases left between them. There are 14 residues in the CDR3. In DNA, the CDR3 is TGTGCCAGCAGCCATACAGGTACAACCTACGAGCAGTACTTC. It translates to CASSHTGTTYEQYF.

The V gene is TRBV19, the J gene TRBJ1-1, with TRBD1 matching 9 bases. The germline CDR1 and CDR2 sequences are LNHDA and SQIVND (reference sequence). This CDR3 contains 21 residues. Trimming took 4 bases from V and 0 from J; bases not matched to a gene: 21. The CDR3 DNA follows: TGTGCCAGTAGTAACCTGAATCCCGGGACAGGGCGGTGGTTGGTGAACACTGAAGCTTTCTTT. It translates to CASSNLNPGTGRWLVNTEAFF.

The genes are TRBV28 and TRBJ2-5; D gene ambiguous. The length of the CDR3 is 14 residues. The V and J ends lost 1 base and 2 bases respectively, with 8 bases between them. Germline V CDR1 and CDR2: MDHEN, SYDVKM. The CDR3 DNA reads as TGTGCCAGCAGTTTATTCCGCGTTCAAGAGACCCAGTACTTC. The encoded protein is CASSLFRVQETQYF.

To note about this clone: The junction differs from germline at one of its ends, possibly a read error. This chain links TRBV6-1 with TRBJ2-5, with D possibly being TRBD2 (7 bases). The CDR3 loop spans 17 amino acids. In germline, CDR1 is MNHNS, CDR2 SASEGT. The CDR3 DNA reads TGTGCCAGCAGTGAGTTTCGAGGCGGGGGCCTTCAAGGGACCCAGTACTTC. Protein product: CASSEFRGGGLQGTQYF.

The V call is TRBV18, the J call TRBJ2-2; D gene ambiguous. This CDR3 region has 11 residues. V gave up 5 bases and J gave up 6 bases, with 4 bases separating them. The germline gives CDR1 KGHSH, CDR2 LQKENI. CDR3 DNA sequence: TGTGCCAGCTCAGGAGCCGGGGAGCTGTTTTTT. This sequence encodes CASSGAGELFF. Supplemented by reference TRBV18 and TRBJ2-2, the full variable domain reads NAGVMQNPRHLVRRRGQEARLRCSPMKGHSHVYWYRQLPEEGLKFMVYLQKENIIDESGMPKERFSAEFPKEGPSILRIQQVVRGDSAAYFCASSGAGELFFGEGSRLTVL.

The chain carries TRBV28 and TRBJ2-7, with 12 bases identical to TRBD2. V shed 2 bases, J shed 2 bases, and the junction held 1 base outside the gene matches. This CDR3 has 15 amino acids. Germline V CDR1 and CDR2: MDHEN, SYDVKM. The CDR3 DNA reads TGTGCCAGCAGTTTACGGACTAGCGGGGCCTACGAGCAGTACTTC. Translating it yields CASSLRTSGAYEQYF.

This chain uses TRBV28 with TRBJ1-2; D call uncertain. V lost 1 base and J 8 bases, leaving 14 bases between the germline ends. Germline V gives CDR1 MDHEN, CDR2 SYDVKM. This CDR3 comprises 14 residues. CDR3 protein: CASSLFQSGGGYTF. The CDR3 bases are TGTGCCAGCAGTTTATTTCAGTCGGGAGGCGGCTACACCTTC.

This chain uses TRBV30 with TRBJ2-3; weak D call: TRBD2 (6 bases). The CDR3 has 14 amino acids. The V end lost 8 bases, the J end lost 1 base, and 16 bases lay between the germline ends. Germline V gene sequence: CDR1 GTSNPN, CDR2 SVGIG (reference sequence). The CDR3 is CASLRRRGTDTQYF. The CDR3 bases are TGTGCCAGCCTCCGGAGGAGGGGCACAGATACGCAGTATTTT.

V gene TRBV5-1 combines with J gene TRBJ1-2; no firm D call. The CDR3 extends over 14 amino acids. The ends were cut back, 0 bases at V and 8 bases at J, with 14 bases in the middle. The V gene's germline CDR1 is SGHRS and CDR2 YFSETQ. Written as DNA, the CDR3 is TGCGCCAGCAGCTTGGGTGGCGGTGAAGGCGGCTACACCTTC. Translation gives CASSLGGGEGGYTF.

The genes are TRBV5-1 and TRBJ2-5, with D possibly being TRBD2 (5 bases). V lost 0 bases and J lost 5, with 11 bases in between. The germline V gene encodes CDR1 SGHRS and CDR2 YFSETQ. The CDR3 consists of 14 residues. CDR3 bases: TGCGCCAGCAGCTTGGTCCTGCGAGGGGAGACCCAGTACTTC. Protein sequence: CASSLVLRGETQYF.

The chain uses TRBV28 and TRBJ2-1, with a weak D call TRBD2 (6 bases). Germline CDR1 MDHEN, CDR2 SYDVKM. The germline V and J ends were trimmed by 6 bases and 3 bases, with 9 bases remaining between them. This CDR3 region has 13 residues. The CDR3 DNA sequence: TGTGCCAGCAGCCGGGGAGGCTACAATGAGCAGTTCTTC. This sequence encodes CASSRGGYNEQFF.

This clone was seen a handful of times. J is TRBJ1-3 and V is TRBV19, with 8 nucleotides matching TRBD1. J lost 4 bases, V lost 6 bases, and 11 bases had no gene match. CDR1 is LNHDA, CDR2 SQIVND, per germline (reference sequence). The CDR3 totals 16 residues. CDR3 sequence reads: CASRDPGGINGNTIYF. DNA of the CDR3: TGTGCCAGTAGGGACCCAGGGGGCATTAACGGAAACACCATATATTTT.

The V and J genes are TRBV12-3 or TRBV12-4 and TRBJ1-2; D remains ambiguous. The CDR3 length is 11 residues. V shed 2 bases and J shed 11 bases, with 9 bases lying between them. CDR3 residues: CASSLRTGYTF. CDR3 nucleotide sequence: TGTGCCAGCAGTTTAAGGACTGGGTACACCTTC.

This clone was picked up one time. CDR3 sequence reads: CASSPDRTLGYTF. Here the CDR3 DNA reads TGTGCCAGCAGTCCCGACAGGACACTAGGCTACACCTTC. The chain carries TRBV6-5 and TRBJ1-2, with D maybe TRBD1 (6 bases). From germline, CDR1 is MNHEY and CDR2 SVGAGI. Trimming took off 5 bases at V and 8 bases at J, with 15 bases between the two ends. The CDR3 is 13 residues long.

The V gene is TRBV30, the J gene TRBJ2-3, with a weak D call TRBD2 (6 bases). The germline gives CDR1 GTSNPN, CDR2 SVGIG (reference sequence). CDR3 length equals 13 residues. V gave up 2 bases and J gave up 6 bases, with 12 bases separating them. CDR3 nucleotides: TGTGCCTGGAGTCTCGGCGGGGCGGATACGCAGTATTTT. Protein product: CAWSLGGADTQYF.

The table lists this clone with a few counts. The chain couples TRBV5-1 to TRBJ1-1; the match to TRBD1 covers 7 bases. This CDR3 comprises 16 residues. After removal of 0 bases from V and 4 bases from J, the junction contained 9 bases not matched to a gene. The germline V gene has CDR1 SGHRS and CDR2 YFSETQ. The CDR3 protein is CASSLAITTGFTEAFF. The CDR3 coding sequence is TGCGCCAGCAGCTTGGCCATCACGACAGGGTTCACTGAAGCTTTCTTT.

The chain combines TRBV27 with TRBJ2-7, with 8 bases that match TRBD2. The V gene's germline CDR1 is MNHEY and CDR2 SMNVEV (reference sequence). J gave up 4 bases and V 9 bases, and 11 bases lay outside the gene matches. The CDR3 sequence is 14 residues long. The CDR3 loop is CASSTGAGGYEQYF. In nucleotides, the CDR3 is TGTGCCAGTTCCACGGGGGCGGGGGGATACGAGCAGTACTTC.

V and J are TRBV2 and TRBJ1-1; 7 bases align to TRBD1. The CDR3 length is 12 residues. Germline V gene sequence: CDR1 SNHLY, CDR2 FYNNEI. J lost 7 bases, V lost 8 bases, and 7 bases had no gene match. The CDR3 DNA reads TGTGCCAGCCTTAGACAGGGTGTTGAAGCTTTCTTT. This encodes CASLRQGVEAFF.

The CDR3 loop reads CASSLGGTARNTGELFF. CDR3 DNA sequence: TGTGCCAGCAGCTTAGGTGGGACTGCCCGGAACACCGGGGAGCTGTTTTTT. The V gene is TRBV7-6, the J gene TRBJ2-2, with a possible D match to TRBD2 (6 bases). V was pared by 1 base and J by 1 base, with 13 bases between. The CDR3 extends over 17 amino acids. Germline assignment: CDR1 SGHVS and CDR2 FNYEAQ.

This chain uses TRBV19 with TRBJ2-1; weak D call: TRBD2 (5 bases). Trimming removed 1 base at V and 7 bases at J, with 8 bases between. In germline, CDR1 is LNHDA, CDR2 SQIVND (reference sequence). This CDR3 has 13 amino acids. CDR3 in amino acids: CASSIGAVNEQFF. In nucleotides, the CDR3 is TGTGCCAGTAGTATAGGAGCGGTAAATGAGCAGTTCTTC.

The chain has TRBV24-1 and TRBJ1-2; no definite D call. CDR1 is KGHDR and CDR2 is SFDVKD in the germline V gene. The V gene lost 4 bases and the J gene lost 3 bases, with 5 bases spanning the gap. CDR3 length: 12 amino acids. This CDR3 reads CATSERDYGYTF. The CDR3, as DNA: TGTGCCACCAGTGAACGCGACTATGGCTACACCTTC.

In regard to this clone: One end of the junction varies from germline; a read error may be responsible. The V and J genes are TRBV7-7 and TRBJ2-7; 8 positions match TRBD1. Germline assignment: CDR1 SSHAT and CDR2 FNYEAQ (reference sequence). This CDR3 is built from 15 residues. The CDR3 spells CASSDIDRGSYEQYF. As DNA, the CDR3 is TGTGCTAGCAGTGATATTGACAGGGGAAGCTACGAGCAGTACTTC.

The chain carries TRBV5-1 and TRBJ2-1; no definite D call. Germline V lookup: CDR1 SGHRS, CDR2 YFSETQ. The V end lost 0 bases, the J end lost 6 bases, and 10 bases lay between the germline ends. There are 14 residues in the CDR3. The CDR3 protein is CASSLESWSNEQFF. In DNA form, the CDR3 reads TGCGCCAGCAGCTTGGAAAGCTGGTCCAATGAGCAGTTCTTC.

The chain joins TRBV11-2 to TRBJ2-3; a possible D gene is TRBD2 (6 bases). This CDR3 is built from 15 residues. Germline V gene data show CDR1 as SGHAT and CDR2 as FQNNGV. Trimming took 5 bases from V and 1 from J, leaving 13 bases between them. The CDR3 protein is CASSRGTARTDTQYF. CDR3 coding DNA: TGTGCCAGCAGCCGCGGGACGGCCCGCACAGATACGCAGTATTTT.

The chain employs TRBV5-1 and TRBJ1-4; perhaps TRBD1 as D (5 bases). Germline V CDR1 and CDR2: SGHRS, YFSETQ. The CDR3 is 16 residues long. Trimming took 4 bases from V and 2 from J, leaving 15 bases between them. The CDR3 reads CASSLPGGGTNEKLFF. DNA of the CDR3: TGCGCCAGCAGCCTTCCCGGGGGTGGGACTAATGAAAAACTGTTTTTT.

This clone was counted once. CDR3 DNA sequence: TGTGCCAACAAACGTGGCGGTGAAGCTTTCTTT. Translation: CANKRGGEAFF. The V call is TRBV5-8, the J call TRBJ1-1, with D hard to call. Trimming shortened V by 9 bases and J by 7 bases, and 13 bases separated the two germline ends. The CDR3 has 11 residues. Germline CDR1 is SGHTS and CDR2 is YDEGEE.

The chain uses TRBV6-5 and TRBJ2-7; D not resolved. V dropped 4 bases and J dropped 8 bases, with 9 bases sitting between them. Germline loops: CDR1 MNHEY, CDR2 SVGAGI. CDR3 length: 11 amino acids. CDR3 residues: CASSSQLKQYF. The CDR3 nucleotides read TGTGCCAGCAGTTCCCAACTGAAGCAGTACTTC.

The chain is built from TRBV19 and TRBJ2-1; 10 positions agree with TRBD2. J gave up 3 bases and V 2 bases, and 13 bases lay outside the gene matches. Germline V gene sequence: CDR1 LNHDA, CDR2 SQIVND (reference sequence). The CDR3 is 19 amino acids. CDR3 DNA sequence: TGTGCCAGTAGTATACGGGCTAGCGGGAGCGCTCCTTACTACAATGAGCAGTTCTTC. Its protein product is CASSIRASGSAPYYNEQFF.

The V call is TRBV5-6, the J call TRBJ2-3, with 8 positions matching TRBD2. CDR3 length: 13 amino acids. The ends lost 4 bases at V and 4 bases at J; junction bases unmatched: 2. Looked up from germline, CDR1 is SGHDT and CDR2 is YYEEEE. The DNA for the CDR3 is TGTGCCAGCAGCCGGGGACTAGCAGATACGCAGTATTTT. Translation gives CASSRGLADTQYF.

The CDR3 bases are TGTGCCAGCAGGCTTACCGAGGGTTACTCCTACAATGAGCAGTTCTTC. Its translation is CASRLTEGYSYNEQFF. V is TRBV28 and J is TRBJ2-1; a weak D match, TRBD2 (5 bases). Germline lookup yields CDR1 MDHEN and CDR2 SYDVKM. The V gene lost 6 bases and the J gene lost 0 bases, with 15 bases spanning the gap. The CDR3 contains 16 residues.

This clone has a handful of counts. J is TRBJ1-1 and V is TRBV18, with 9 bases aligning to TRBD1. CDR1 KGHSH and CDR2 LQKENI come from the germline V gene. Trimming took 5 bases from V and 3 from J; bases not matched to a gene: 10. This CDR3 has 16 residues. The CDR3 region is CASSWRDRAVDTEAFF. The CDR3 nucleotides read TGTGCCAGCTCATGGAGGGACAGGGCGGTGGACACTGAAGCTTTCTTT.